These 20 T cell receptor beta chains were sequenced from one sample in a study of cytomegalovirus exposure and HLA in healthy donors. PCR employed 60 Vbeta and 13 Jbeta primers. TCRdb's table, derived via immunoSEQ multiplex PCR, lists solely in-frame clones and lacks some. The sample records about 170,000 clones, over 60% being singletons. The sequencing input was PBMCs. The receptors shown here come from a girl aged 10 to 17 in good health and CMV-seronegative.

This sequence joins TRBV7-9 and TRBJ2-2; TRBD1 matches at 7 bases. Trimming removed 4 bases from V and 6 bases from J; junction bases left unmatched: 11. Germline CDR1 reads SEHNR; CDR2 reads FQNEAQ (reference sequence). The CDR3 is made up of 16 amino acids. CDR3 loop: CASSSTTGSGSGELFF. The CDR3 region has the DNA TGTGCCAGCAGCTCTACGACAGGGTCAGGGTCCGGGGAGCTGTTTTTT.

The V call is TRBV2, the J call TRBJ2-3; perhaps TRBD1 as D (6 bases). Germline V gives CDR1 SNHLY, CDR2 FYNNEI. V gave up 9 bases and J gave up 13 bases, with 17 bases separating them. This CDR3 is 11 amino acids long. The CDR3 DNA sequence: TGTGCCAGTACTGGGGGCGGAGAGGAGTATTTT. Amino acids: CASTGGGEEYF.

This rearrangement joins TRBV29-1 to TRBJ2-5; D gene unclear. V gave up 3 bases and J gave up 6 bases, with 11 bases separating them. The germline CDR1 and CDR2 sequences are SQVTM and ANQGSEA. This CDR3 has 12 amino acids. The CDR3 loop reads CSVEGSGQTQYF. The CDR3 region has the DNA TGCAGCGTTGAGGGTAGTGGGCAGACCCAGTACTTC.

The CDR3 nucleotides read TGTGCCAGCAGAGGACAGGGGAATGGCTCACCCCTCCACTTT. Residues: CASRGQGNGSPLHF. The rearrangement joins TRBV6-1 to TRBJ1-6; the match to TRBD1 covers 9 bases. Germline V gene lookup returns CDR1 MNHNS and CDR2 SASEGT. V gave up 6 bases and J gave up 10 bases; unmatched junction bases: 7. This CDR3 spans 14 amino acids.

The chain uses TRBV5-1 and TRBJ2-5; TRBD2 agrees at 7 bases. J lost 1 base, V lost 3 bases, and 9 bases had no gene match. The CDR3 contains 16 residues. The germline gives CDR1 SGHRS, CDR2 YFSETQ. The CDR3 reads CASSSRLAGTQETQYF. The CDR3 DNA reads TGCGCCAGCAGCTCCCGATTAGCGGGTACCCAAGAGACCCAGTACTTC.

The chain joins TRBV5-1 to TRBJ2-5; 11 nucleotides match TRBD2. This CDR3 comprises 16 residues. Germline trimming cut 2 bases from V and 4 bases from J; bases unmatched to any gene: 7. Germline V lookup: CDR1 SGHRS, CDR2 YFSETQ. The CDR3 nucleotides are TGCGCCAGCAGCTTCCTAGCGGGGGGCGGGCGAGAGACCCAGTACTTC. It specifies CASSFLAGGGRETQYF. The full variable domain, with the rest looked up from reference TRBV5-1 and TRBJ2-5, is KAGVTQTPRYLIKTRGQQVTLSCSPISGHRSVSWYQQTPGQGLQFLFEYFSETQRNKGNFPGRFSGRQFSNSRSEMNVSTLELGDSALYLCASSFLAGGGRETQYFGPGTRLLVL.

In its sample, this clone was seen a few times. The chain recombines TRBV6-5 with TRBJ2-5; 11 nucleotides agree with TRBD1. Germline CDR1 reads MNHEY; CDR2 reads SVGAGI. V lost 5 bases and J lost 4; bases outside the gene matches: 6. This CDR3 has 15 amino acids. This CDR3 reads CASSGGTGGSETQYF. The CDR3 nucleotides read TGTGCCAGCAGTGGCGGGACAGGGGGTTCAGAGACCCAGTACTTC.

V is TRBV6-5 and J is TRBJ2-7, with a weak D call TRBD2 (6 bases). The CDR3 has 15 amino acids. Germline lookup yields CDR1 MNHEY and CDR2 SVGAGI. The V end lost 3 bases, the J end lost 2 bases, and 14 bases lay between the germline ends. The CDR3 region has the DNA TGTGCCAGCAGTTATGGGGGAGGAGGAACCTACGAGCAGTACTTC. This encodes CASSYGGGGTYEQYF.

This chain links TRBV5-4 with TRBJ1-4; 10 positions agree with TRBD1. With 4 bases clipped from V and 6 bases from J, the junction kept 6 bases outside the gene matches. There are 15 residues in the CDR3. Looked up from germline, CDR1 is SGHNT and CDR2 is YYREEE (reference sequence). Written as DNA, the CDR3 is TGTGCCAGCAGCGACGGCGGGACAGGGGATGAAAAACTGTTTTTT. It codes for CASSDGGTGDEKLFF.

With regard to this clone: Other DNA sequences from this sample encode an identical CDR3 as well. V is TRBV25-1 and J is TRBJ1-2; tentatively, D is TRBD1 (6 bases). V dropped 4 bases and J dropped 0 bases, with 9 bases sitting between them. This CDR3 region has 14 residues. Germline CDR1 reads MGHDK; CDR2 reads SYGVNS. CDR3 loop: CASSGRGANYGYTF. For the CDR3, the DNA is TGTGCCAGCAGTGGCAGGGGAGCTAACTATGGCTACACCTTC.

This clone was recorded a few times. This chain joins TRBV4-2 and TRBJ2-3, with 11 bases lining up with TRBD2. The V segment lost 1 base and the J segment 3 bases; nucleotides outside the gene matches: 3. The germline V gene has CDR1 LGHNA and CDR2 YNFKEQ. The CDR3 has 16 amino acids. Here the CDR3 DNA reads TGTGCCAGCAGCCAAGTAGCGGGGGGGCCAACAGATACGCAGTATTTT. Protein sequence: CASSQVAGGPTDTQYF.

This clone was seen only once. The chain has TRBV21-1 and TRBJ1-4; no DNA check was done on the table's D call, TRBD1. TRBV21-1 is annotated as a pseudogene. The CDR3 runs 17 residues. CDR3 sequence reads: CASSREDRLSTNEKLFF. CDR3 nucleotide sequence: TGTGCCAGCAGCAGGGAAGACAGGCTTAGCACTAATGAAAAACTGTTTTTT.

The V and J genes are TRBV11-3 and TRBJ2-5, with TRBD1 matching 9 bases. Germline loops: CDR1 SGHNT, CDR2 YENEEA. J was trimmed by 1 base and V by 5 bases; bases with no gene match: 2. This CDR3 spans 14 amino acids. CDR3 nucleotides: TGTGCCAGCAGCATACAGGGGGCCCAAGAGACCCAGTACTTC. This translates into CASSIQGAQETQYF.

J is TRBJ2-5 and V is TRBV5-1; 9 bases line up with TRBD1. The J call may be mistaken, given a closer DNA end match to TRBJ2-7. There are 14 residues in the CDR3. CDR1 and CDR2 from the germline V gene are SGHRS and YFSETQ. The CDR3 nucleotides read TGCGCCAGCAGCGATCGGACAGGGGCCTACGAGCAGTACTTC. Amino acid sequence: CASSDRTGAYEQYF.

This clone was detected only once. The chain employs TRBV4-2 and TRBJ2-7, with TRBD1 matching over 7 bases. CDR1 is LGHNA and CDR2 is YNFKEQ in the germline V gene. V shed 2 bases, J shed 3 bases, and the junction held 4 bases outside the gene matches. The CDR3 consists of 14 residues. The CDR3 region has the DNA TGTGCCAGCAGCCAACCGGGACAGCTCTACGAGCAGTACTTC. Its protein product is CASSQPGQLYEQYF.

The V call is TRBV20-1, the J call TRBJ2-5; D unclear. The V gene's germline CDR1 is DFQATT and CDR2 SNEGSKA (reference sequence). The CDR3 spans 11 residues. Between the trimmed V and J ends, which lost 6 bases and 7 bases, there was a span of 12 bases. In nucleotides, the CDR3 is TGCAGTGCCTACCAAACGGGGACCCAGTACTTC. Protein sequence: CSAYQTGTQYF.

J is TRBJ1-1 and V is TRBV5-1, with TRBD1 matching 11 bases. The germline V gene encodes CDR1 SGHRS and CDR2 YFSETQ. The CDR3 has 13 residues. J gave up 4 bases and V 5 bases, and 1 base lay outside the gene matches. DNA of the CDR3: TGCGCCAGCAGTGGGACAGGGGGCACTGAAGCTTTCTTT. Translating it yields CASSGTGGTEAFF.

This rearrangement joins TRBV5-1 to TRBJ2-1; 9 bases align to TRBD1. The CDR3 length is 13 residues. Germline trimming cut 4 bases from V and 7 bases from J; bases unmatched to any gene: 3. Looked up from germline, CDR1 is SGHRS and CDR2 is YFSETQ. The CDR3 protein is CASSPGQGNEQFF. In DNA form, the CDR3 reads TGCGCCAGCAGCCCAGGACAGGGGAATGAGCAGTTCTTC.

This rearrangement joins TRBV30 to TRBJ1-1; 7 bases align to TRBD1. Looked up from germline, CDR1 is GTSNPN and CDR2 is SVGIG (reference sequence). The CDR3 sequence is 15 residues long. V shed 2 bases, J shed 0 bases, and the junction held 6 bases outside the gene matches. In DNA, the CDR3 is TGTGCCTGGAGTAAACAGGGGTTGTTGAACACTGAAGCTTTCTTT. Its translation is CAWSKQGLLNTEAFF.

J is TRBJ2-7 and V is TRBV2, with D possibly matching TRBD1 (7 bases). The CDR3 length is 14 residues. Germline V gene lookup returns CDR1 SNHLY and CDR2 FYNNEI. Trimming removed 3 bases from V and 4 bases from J, with 13 bases in between. The CDR3 DNA is TGTGCCAGCAGTGATGGGGGGACAGCTTACGAGCAGTACTTC. Its protein product is CASSDGGTAYEQYF.